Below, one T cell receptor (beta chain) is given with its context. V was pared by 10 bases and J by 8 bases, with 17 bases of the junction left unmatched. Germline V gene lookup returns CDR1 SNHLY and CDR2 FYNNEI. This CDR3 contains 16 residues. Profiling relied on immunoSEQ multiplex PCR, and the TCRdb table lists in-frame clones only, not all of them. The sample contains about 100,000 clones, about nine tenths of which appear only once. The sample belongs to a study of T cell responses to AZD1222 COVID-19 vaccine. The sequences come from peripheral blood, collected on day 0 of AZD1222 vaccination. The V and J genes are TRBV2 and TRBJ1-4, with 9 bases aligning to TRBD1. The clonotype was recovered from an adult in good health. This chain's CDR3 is CATTISVQGAGEKLFF. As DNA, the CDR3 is TGTGCCACTACAATTTCGGTACAGGGGGCGGGAGAAAAACTGTTTTTT.